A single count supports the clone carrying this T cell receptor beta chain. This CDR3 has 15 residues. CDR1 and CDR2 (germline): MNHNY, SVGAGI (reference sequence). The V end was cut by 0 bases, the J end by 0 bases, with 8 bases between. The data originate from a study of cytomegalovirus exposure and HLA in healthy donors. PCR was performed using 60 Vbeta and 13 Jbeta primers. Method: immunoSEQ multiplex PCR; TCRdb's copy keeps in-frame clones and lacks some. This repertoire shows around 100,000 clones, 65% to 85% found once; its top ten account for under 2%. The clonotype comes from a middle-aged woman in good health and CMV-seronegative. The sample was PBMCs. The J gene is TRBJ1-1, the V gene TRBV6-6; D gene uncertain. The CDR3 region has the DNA TGTGCCAGCAGTTACTCGGTCGGGGTGAACACTGAAGCTTTCTTT. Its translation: CASSYSVGVNTEAFF.